This TCR beta chain was profiled in a study of blood T cell repertoires in COVID-19. Study context: The samples span acute and convalescent COVID-19 from the United States, Italy and Spain. PBMCs, B-cell-depleted T cells, or T cells were the source of the cDNA or gDNA that made up the material.

Authors' processing steps: Quantification of nucleated cells was approximated via reference gene primer amplification. Clones were read by immunoSEQ multiplex PCR, and TCRdb kept only the in-frame ones, dropping some. V, J and clone size are those of that table, while D and trimming were read from the DNA. The table lists some 56,000 clones, 70% to 85% of them singletons. Trimming removed 1 base at V and 1 base at J, with 9 bases between. Germline V gene data show CDR1 as SGHVS and CDR2 as FNYEAQ. The CDR3 totals 15 residues. Enrolment of Seattle patients took place during active infection, and they were followed longitudinally.

This receptor was obtained from a man older than 75 with COVID-19, enrolled during active disease. V gene TRBV7-6 combines with J gene TRBJ2-3, with D possibly being TRBD2 (5 bases). Sequenced sample: peripheral blood. The CDR3 nucleotides are TGTGCCAGCAGCTTAGAAGCGGTTCGCACAGATACGCAGTATTTT. Translated: CASSLEAVRTDTQYF.